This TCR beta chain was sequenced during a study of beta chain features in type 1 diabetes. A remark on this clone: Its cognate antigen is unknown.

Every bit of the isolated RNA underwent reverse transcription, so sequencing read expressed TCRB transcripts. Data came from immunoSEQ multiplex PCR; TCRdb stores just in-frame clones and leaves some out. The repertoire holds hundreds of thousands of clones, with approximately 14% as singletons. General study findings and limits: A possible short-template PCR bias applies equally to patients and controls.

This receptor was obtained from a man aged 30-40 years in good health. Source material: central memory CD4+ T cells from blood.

CDR3 region: CASSFRLAGENIQYF. DNA for the CDR3: TGTGCCAGCAGTTTTCGTCTAGCGGGGGAAAACATTCAGTACTTC. The chain is built from TRBV27 and TRBJ2-4, with 10 bases matching TRBD2. Trimming took 3 bases from V and 5 from J; bases not matched to a gene: 4. Germline-derived CDR1 and CDR2 are MNHEY and SMNVEV (reference sequence). CDR3 size: 15 residues.